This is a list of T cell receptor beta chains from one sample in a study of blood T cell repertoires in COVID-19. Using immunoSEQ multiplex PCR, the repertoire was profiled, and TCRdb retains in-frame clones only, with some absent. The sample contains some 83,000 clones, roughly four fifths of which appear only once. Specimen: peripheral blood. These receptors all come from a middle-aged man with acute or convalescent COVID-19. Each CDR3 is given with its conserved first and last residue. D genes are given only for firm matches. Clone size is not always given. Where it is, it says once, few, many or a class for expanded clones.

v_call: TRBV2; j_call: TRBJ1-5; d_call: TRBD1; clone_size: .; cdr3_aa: CATRDREGNQPQHF; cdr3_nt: TGTGCCACCAGGGACAGGGAGGGCAATCAGCCCCAGCATTTT
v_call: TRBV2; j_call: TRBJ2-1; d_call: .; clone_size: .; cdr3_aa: CASSESAGASYNEQFF; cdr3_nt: TGTGCCAGCAGTGAAAGTGCAGGGGCCTCCTACAATGAGCAGTTCTTC
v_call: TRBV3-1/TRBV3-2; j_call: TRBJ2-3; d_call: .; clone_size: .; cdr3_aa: CASSQGASGSTDTQYF; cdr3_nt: TGTGCCAGCAGCCAAGGGGCAAGCGGAAGCACAGATACGCAGTATTTT
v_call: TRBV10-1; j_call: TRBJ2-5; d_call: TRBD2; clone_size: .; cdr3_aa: CASSDTSGGETQYF; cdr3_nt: TGCGCCAGCAGCGACACTAGCGGGGGTGAGACCCAGTACTTC
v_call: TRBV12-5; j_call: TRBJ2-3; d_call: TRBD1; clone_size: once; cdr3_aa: CASGGGQGAADTQYF; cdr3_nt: TGTGCTAGTGGTGGGGGACAGGGGGCGGCAGATACGCAGTATTTT
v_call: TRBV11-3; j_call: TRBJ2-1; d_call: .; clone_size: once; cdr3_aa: CASSSSWATGDGEQFF; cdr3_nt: TGTGCCAGCAGCTCCTCGTGGGCGACGGGAGATGGTGAGCAGTTCTTC
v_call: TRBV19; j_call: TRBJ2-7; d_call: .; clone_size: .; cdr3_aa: CASSMGGGSPYEQYF; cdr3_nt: TGTGCCAGTAGTATGGGGGGAGGCAGTCCCTACGAGCAGTACTTC
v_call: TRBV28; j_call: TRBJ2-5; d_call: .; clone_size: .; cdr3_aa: CASSSVQELQETQYF; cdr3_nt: TGTGCCAGCAGTTCGGTACAGGAGCTCCAAGAGACCCAGTACTTC
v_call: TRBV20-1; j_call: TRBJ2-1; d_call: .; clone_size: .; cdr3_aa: CSASVYYNEQFF; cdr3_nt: TGCAGTGCTAGTGTCTACTACAATGAGCAGTTCTTC
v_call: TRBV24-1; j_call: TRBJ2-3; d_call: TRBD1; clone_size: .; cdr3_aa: CATSDAQGAQDTQYF; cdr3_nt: TGTGCCACCAGTGATGCACAGGGGGCACAAGATACGCAGTATTTT
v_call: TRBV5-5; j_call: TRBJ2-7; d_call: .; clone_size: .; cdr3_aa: CASSLTLQGVVSVYEQYF; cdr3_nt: TGTGCCAGCAGCTTAACGTTACAGGGAGTCGTCAGTGTATACGAGCAGTACTTC
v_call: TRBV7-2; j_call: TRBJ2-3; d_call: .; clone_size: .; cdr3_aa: CASSFPPGPEVTQYF; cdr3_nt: TGTGCCAGCAGCTTCCCCCCCGGTCCCGAGGTTACGCAGTATTTT
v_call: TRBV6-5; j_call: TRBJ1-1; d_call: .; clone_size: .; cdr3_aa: CASNTGYGNTEAFF; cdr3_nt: TGTGCCAGCAATACAGGGTACGGGAACACTGAAGCTTTCTTT
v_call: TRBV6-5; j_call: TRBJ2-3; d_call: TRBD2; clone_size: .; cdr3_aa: CASSSWVAGTDTQYF; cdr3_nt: TGTGCCAGCAGTTCTTGGGTAGCGGGGACAGATACGCAGTATTTT
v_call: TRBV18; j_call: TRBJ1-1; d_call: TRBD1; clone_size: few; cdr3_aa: CASSPPTGVNTEAFF; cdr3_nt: TGTGCCAGCTCACCACCGACAGGGGTGAACACTGAAGCTTTCTTT
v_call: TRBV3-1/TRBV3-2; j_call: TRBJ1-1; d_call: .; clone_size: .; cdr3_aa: CASSQRVGTEAFF; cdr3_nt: TGTGCCAGCAGCCAACGGGTAGGCACTGAAGCTTTCTTT
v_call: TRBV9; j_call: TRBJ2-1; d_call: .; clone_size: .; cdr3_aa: CASSVDSARYNEQFF; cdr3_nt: TGTGCCAGCAGCGTGGACAGCGCGCGCTACAATGAGCAGTTCTTC
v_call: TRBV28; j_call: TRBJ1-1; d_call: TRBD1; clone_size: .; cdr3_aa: CASSGTGEREAFF; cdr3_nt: TGTGCCAGCAGCGGGACAGGGGAAAGGGAAGCTTTCTTT
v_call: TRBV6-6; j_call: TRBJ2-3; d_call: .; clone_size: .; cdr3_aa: CASSYSRGLDADTQYF; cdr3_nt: TGTGCCAGCAGTTACTCGCGGGGACTTGACGCAGATACGCAGTATTTT
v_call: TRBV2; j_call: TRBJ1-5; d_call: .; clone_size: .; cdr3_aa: CASNSQGYVNQPQHF; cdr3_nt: TGTGCCAGCAACTCACAGGGTTACGTGAATCAGCCCCAGCATTTT
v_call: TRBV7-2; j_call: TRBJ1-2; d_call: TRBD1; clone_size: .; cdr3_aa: CASSTDRGRDTF; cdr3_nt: TGTGCCAGCAGCACAGACAGGGGCCGAGACACCTTC
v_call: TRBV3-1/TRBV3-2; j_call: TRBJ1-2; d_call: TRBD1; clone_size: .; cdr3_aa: CASSQGGAGGGYGYTF; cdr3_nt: TGTGCCAGCAGCCAAGGGGGGGCAGGGGGAGGCTATGGCTACACCTTC
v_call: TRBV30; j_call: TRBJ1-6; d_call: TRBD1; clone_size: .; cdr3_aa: CAWSSSGGLNSPLHF; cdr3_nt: TGTGCCTGGAGTTCATCAGGGGGCCTAAATTCACCCCTCCACTTT
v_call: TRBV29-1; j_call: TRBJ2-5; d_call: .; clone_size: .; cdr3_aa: CSSRDTRQETQYF; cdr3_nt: TGCAGCAGCCGGGACACGCGCCAAGAGACCCAGTACTTC
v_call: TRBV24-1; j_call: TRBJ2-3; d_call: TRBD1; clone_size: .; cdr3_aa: CATSDPTGGTDTQYF; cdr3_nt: TGTGCCACCAGTGACCCGACAGGGGGCACAGATACGCAGTATTTT
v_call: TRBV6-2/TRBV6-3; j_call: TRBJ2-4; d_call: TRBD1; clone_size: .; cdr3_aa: CASSYTQRQGVADRNIQYF; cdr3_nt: TGTGCCAGCAGTTACACGCAGAGACAGGGGGTCGCCGATCGAAACATTCAGTACTTC
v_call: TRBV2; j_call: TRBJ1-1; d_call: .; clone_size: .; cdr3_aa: CASKTDSLNTEAFF; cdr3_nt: TGTGCCAGCAAGACCGACAGCCTGAACACTGAAGCTTTCTTT
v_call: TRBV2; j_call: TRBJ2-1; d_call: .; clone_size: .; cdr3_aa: CASRSLALQFF; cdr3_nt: TGTGCCAGCAGATCCCTAGCGTTGCAGTTCTTC
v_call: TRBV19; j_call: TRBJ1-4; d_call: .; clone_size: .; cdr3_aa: CASSTSGRELFF; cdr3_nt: TGTGCCAGTAGTACGTCAGGTCGAGAACTGTTTTTT